This TCR beta chain emerged from a study of T-cell reconstitution after alpha-beta-depleted transplantation in children. The study's findings and limits: Once a year had passed after transplant, T-cell counts and diversity came mostly from newly produced T cells.

Molecular barcoding with unique molecular identifiers was used for the TCRbeta library. TCRdb called the PCR reads again in MiXCR, with one record for every CDR3 protein. This table has around 700,000 distinct CDR3 sequences, approximately 14% appearing once. As regards this clonotype: What it binds is not known.

The CDR3 loop spans 17 amino acids. V lost 4 bases, J lost 8 bases, and 16 bases stayed unmatched. The TCR was taken from a girl aged 2 to 10 with congenital amegakaryocytic thrombocytopenia, due to receive a stem cell transplant. The chain is built from TRBV12-3 or TRBV12-4 and TRBJ2-1; 8 bases align to TRBD2. The sequences come from PBMCs, collected before TCRalphabeta/CD19-depleted stem cell transplant. CDR3: CASSSSIAGKGWDEQFF. CDR3 DNA: TGTGCCAGCAGTTCGTCTATAGCGGGAAAGGGTTGGGATGAGCAGTTCTTC.